Each of the 8 T cell receptor beta chains below was sequenced from the same sample in a study of blood T cell repertoires in COVID-19. Using immunoSEQ multiplex PCR, the repertoire was profiled, and TCRdb retains in-frame clones only, with some absent. The sample contains fewer than 200,000 clones, about 85% of which appear only once. Sequenced input: peripheral blood. The source of these receptors is a man aged 55 to 70 who had recovered from COVID-19.

The chain uses TRBV27 and TRBJ2-1, with 10 nucleotides matching TRBD2. The CDR3 has 14 amino acids. Germline V gene sequence: CDR1 MNHEY, CDR2 SMNVEV (reference sequence). V shed 3 bases and J 7 bases; nucleotides not matched to a gene: 3. The CDR3 sequence is CASSFSGGFNEQFF. The CDR3 nucleotides read TGTGCCAGCAGTTTTAGCGGGGGGTTTAATGAGCAGTTCTTC.

The chain employs TRBV5-1 and TRBJ2-7; a possible D gene is TRBD1 (6 bases). Germline V CDR1 and CDR2: SGHRS, YFSETQ. Deletions cut 4 bases from V and 10 bases from J, with 21 bases between. CDR3 length: 14 residues. For the CDR3, the DNA is TGCGCCAGCAGCATGACAGGACAGCCACCAGCCCAGTACTTC. The encoded protein is CASSMTGQPPAQYF.

The chain's CDR3 is CATSAGDRARDEQYF. DNA of the CDR3: TGTGCCACCAGTGCCGGGGACAGGGCGAGGGACGAGCAGTACTTC. The chain links TRBV24-1 to TRBJ2-7, with 9 bases aligning to TRBD1. The V gene's germline CDR1 is KGHDR and CDR2 SFDVKD. The CDR3 contains 15 residues. The V and J ends lost 5 bases and 5 bases, in that order; junction bases with no gene match: 9.

The chain joins TRBV19 to TRBJ2-3, with TRBD1 as a possible D gene (6 bases). This CDR3 is built from 12 residues. Between the trimmed V and J ends, which lost 5 bases and 6 bases, there was a span of 9 bases. CDR1 is LNHDA, CDR2 SQIVND, per germline (reference sequence). The CDR3 nucleotides read TGTGCCAGTAGTGAAACAGGGGATACGCAGTATTTT. Translating gives CASSETGDTQYF. The complete variable domain, with remaining parts taken from reference TRBV19 and TRBJ2-3, reads DGGITQSPKYLFRKEGQNVTLSCEQNLNHDAMYWYRQDPGQGLRLIYYSQIVNDFQKGDIAEGYSVSREKKESFPLTVTSAQKNPTAFYLCASSETGDTQYFGPGTRLTVL.

The chain combines TRBV27 with TRBJ1-6, with 9 nucleotides matching TRBD1. V dropped 2 bases and J dropped 7; count of bases not matched to a gene: 3. Per the germline V gene, CDR1 is MNHEY and CDR2 is SMNVEV (reference sequence). The CDR3 totals 15 residues. The CDR3 here is CASSLEDRGNSPLHF. CDR3 DNA sequence: TGTGCCAGCAGTTTAGAGGACAGGGGCAATTCACCCCTCCACTTT.

The J gene is TRBJ2-3, the V gene TRBV24-1; 12 bases align to TRBD2. Germline V lookup: CDR1 KGHDR, CDR2 SFDVKD. CDR3 length: 16 amino acids. With V trimmed by 3 bases and J by 4 bases, 4 bases remained unmatched. In DNA form, the CDR3 reads TGTGCCACCAGTGATACTAGCGGGGGGCTCGCAGATACGCAGTATTTT. It yields the protein CATSDTSGGLADTQYF.

This rearrangement joins TRBV5-1 to TRBJ2-2; D not resolved. The germline V gene has CDR1 SGHRS and CDR2 YFSETQ. V was clipped by 2 bases and J by 6 bases, with 8 bases between them. The CDR3 contains 13 residues. CDR3 nucleotides: TGCGCCAGCAGCTTCTACAGTCCCGGGGAGCTGTTTTTT. This translates into CASSFYSPGELFF.

The V gene is TRBV10-3, the J gene TRBJ2-2, with 9 bases fitting TRBD1. Germline CDR1 and CDR2: ENHRY and SYGVKD. The length of the CDR3 is 15 residues. V shed 2 bases and J 3 bases; nucleotides not matched to a gene: 1. DNA of the CDR3: TGTGCCATCAGTGAGAGGACAGGGGACACCGGGGAGCTGTTTTTT. This encodes CAISERTGDTGELFF.